This T cell receptor (beta chain) was sequenced in a study of CD8 T cells in ankylosing spondylitis. This clonotype was seen many times. This CDR3 is built from 15 residues. Trimming shortened V by 1 base and J by 1 base, and 9 bases separated the two germline ends. Germline-derived CDR1 and CDR2 are SGHRS and YFSETQ. Library preparation for TCR beta used quantitative 5'-RACE with molecular barcodes. Each CDR3 protein is one row after TCRdb ran MiXCR on the 5' RACE reads. The repertoire includes about 240,000 distinct CDR3 sequences, roughly 8.6% of them detected once, and almost 7% sits in the top ten.

The chain couples TRBV5-1 to TRBJ2-1, with D unresolved. Sequencing was performed on blood, either unsorted or a sorted T cell fraction (not recorded which). The clonotype comes from a male donor with ankylosing spondylitis or in good health (not recorded which). In DNA form, the CDR3 reads TGCGCCAGCAGCTTGTCGGGTGGATCCTACAATGAGCAGTTCTTC. Amino acids: CASSLSGGSYNEQFF.